Listed below are T cell receptor beta chains from one sample, sequenced in a study of identical twins. TCRdb redid the calling of the 5' RACE reads with MiXCR, one entry per CDR3 protein. The profile shows approximately 500,000 distinct CDR3 sequences, 13% to 15% of them singletons. These data also featured in a second study, about yellow fever vaccine responses in identical twins.

The material sequenced was CD4+ T cells sorted from blood. The receptors here all came from a woman in her late teens or twenties in good health. The CDR3 runs from the conserved cysteine through the conserved F or W. The D gene is left open where the match is weak. Rows may omit the clone size; those that give it use once, few, many or a size class.

TRBJ1-1	TRBV4-1	TRBD1	NA	TGCGCCAGCCGGGACAGGGGAGATATGAACACTGAAGCTTTCTTT	CASRDRGDMNTEAFF
TRBJ2-1	TRBV7-2	NA	NA	TGTGCCAGCAGCTTAGGCGAGGGTTTCGGGCAGTTCTTC	CASSLGEGFGQFF
TRBJ2-1	TRBV29-1	TRBD2	many	TGCAGCGTTGACGGAGCGGGAGGACCCATTGAGCAGTTCTTC	CSVDGAGGPIEQFF
TRBJ2-5	TRBV7-2	TRBD2	few	TGTGCCTCGACTAGCGGCCTGGGGGAGACCCAGTACTTC	CASTSGLGETQYF
TRBJ1-1	TRBV5-6	NA	NA	TGTGCCAGCACACGAAAATACGGGGGCACTGAAGCTTTCTTT	CASTRKYGGTEAFF
TRBJ2-3	TRBV12-3/TRBV12-4	NA	NA	TGTGCCAGCAGCTGGGGGGTCCGGTCTAGTGCAGATACGCAGTATTTT	CASSWGVRSSADTQYF
TRBJ1-1	TRBV12-3/TRBV12-4	NA	many	TGTGCCAGCAGTTTTGGACAGTGGGGCACTGAAGCTTTCTTT	CASSFGQWGTEAFF
TRBJ2-5	TRBV15	TRBD2	NA	TGTGCCACCAGCAAACTAGCGGGAGGGCCTGGGGAGACCCAGTACTTC	CATSKLAGGPGETQYF
TRBJ2-3	TRBV20-1	TRBD2	few	TGCAGTGCTAGAGATCTTCGGGTCGTTCTAGCGGGAGGCCCAGATACGCAGTATTTT	CSARDLRVVLAGGPDTQYF
TRBJ1-2	TRBV15	NA	few	TGTGCCACCAGCAGAGTAAACAGGGATGGCTACACCTTC	CATSRVNRDGYTF
TRBJ1-5	TRBV12-3/TRBV12-4	NA	NA	TGTGCCAGCAGCCGACTAATAAGCAATCAGCCCCAGCATTTT	CASSRLISNQPQHF
TRBJ1-1	TRBV11-3	NA	few	TGTGCCAGCAGCAAGCTACGGGACACTGAAGCTTTCTTT	CASSKLRDTEAFF
TRBJ2-7	TRBV2	NA	NA	TGTGCCAGCAGTGAGGGCTTGCGCTACGAGCAGTACTTC	CASSEGLRYEQYF
TRBJ2-7	TRBV27	NA	few	TGTGCCAGCAGTCCCCGCTCCGGGAACTACGAGCAGTACTTC	CASSPRSGNYEQYF
TRBJ2-6	TRBV7-6	NA	few	TGTGCCAGCAGCTTAAGAGCCTTGCCCTCTGGGGCCAACGTCCTGACTTTC	CASSLRALPSGANVLTF
TRBJ1-2	TRBV19	TRBD1	few	TGTGCCAGTAAGGGGGGGACAGTCTATGGCTACACCTTC	CASKGGTVYGYTF
TRBJ2-1	TRBV5-1	NA	NA	TGCGCCAGCAGCCCAGCCGGGCGGGGTAATCTTATCTATGAGCAGTTCTTC	CASSPAGRGNLIYEQFF
TRBJ2-1	TRBV7-3	NA	many	TGTGCCAGCAGCCTATCCCGGGACACAATCAATGAGCAGTTCTTC	CASSLSRDTINEQFF
TRBJ2-7	TRBV10-3	TRBD1	NA	TGTGCCATCAGCCGGGACAGGGGACTCCTAAAAACCTACGAGCAGTACTTC	CAISRDRGLLKTYEQYF
TRBJ2-1	TRBV7-6	TRBD1	NA	TGTGCCAGCAGCCCGGGACAGGACTTCTCCTACAATGAGCAGTTCTTC	CASSPGQDFSYNEQFF
TRBJ1-5	TRBV7-2	NA	many	TGTGCCAGCAGCTTAGTGGCAAATCAGCCCCAGCATTTT	CASSLVANQPQHF
TRBJ1-4	TRBV2	TRBD1	NA	TGTGCCAGCAGTCCCGGGACAGGGCTGCTCGAGACTATTTTT	CASSPGTGLLETIF
TRBJ2-3	TRBV7-9	TRBD1	NA	TGTGCCAGCAGCTTATGGACAGGACCAAGCACAGATACGCAGTATTTT	CASSLWTGPSTDTQYF
TRBJ2-3	TRBV3-1	NA	few	TGTGCCAGCAGCCAAGATTGGGTTGCTACGCAGTATTTT	CASSQDWVATQYF
TRBJ1-2	TRBV2	NA	NA	TGTGCCAGCAGTGAAGGACCAAACTATGGCTACACCTTC	CASSEGPNYGYTF
TRBJ1-1	TRBV27	NA	few	TGTGCCAGCAGTTTAACAGGGTGGAACACTGAAGCTTTCTTT	CASSLTGWNTEAFF
TRBJ2-1	TRBV9	NA	few	TGTGCCAGCAGCGCTCATGGACCCAAGATATACAATGAGCAGTTCTTC	CASSAHGPKIYNEQFF
TRBJ2-2	TRBV5-1	TRBD1	few	TGCGCCAGCGCCAAGGGACCGGGACAGGGGAACACCGGGGAGCTGTTTTTT	CASAKGPGQGNTGELFF
TRBJ2-1	TRBV5-1	TRBD1	few	TGCGCCAGCAGCTTGGGCGGGACAGGGATATGGAATGAGCAGTTCTTC	CASSLGGTGIWNEQFF
TRBJ2-3	TRBV10-3	NA	few	TGTGCCATCAGTGAAGGAGGGTATGGCACAGATACGCAGTATTTT	CAISEGGYGTDTQYF
TRBJ2-5	TRBV29-1	TRBD2	NA	TGCAGCGTCTCGGGGGGGTTCCGAGAGACCCAGTACTTC	CSVSGGFRETQYF
TRBJ2-1	TRBV24-1	TRBD1	many	TGTGCCACCAGTGACTCCAGACAGGGGACGCACAATGAGCAGTTCTTC	CATSDSRQGTHNEQFF
TRBJ2-7	TRBV14	TRBD1	NA	TGTGCCAGCAGCCAATGGTCAGGGGGCTACGAGCAGTACTTC	CASSQWSGGYEQYF
TRBJ2-2	TRBV5-1	TRBD1	few	TGCGCCAGCAGCCTCATACAGGGGGCTGGAACCGGGGAGCTGTTTTTT	CASSLIQGAGTGELFF
TRBJ2-1	TRBV12-3/TRBV12-4	TRBD1	few	TGTGCCAGCAACTCCCAGGGGGCTGGTGAGCAGTTCTTC	CASNSQGAGEQFF
TRBJ1-1	TRBV4-1	NA	few	TGCGCCAGCAGCCATGAATTAGGGGCCCGGAACACTGAAGCTTTCTTT	CASSHELGARNTEAFF
TRBJ2-1	TRBV4-1	NA	few	TGCGCCAGCAGCCAAGATGCAGCAAACTCCTACAATGAGCAGTTCTTC	CASSQDAANSYNEQFF
TRBJ2-1	TRBV5-1	TRBD2	NA	TGCGCCAGCGGGTCGGGGACTAGCGGGAGCAATGAGCAGTTCTTC	CASGSGTSGSNEQFF